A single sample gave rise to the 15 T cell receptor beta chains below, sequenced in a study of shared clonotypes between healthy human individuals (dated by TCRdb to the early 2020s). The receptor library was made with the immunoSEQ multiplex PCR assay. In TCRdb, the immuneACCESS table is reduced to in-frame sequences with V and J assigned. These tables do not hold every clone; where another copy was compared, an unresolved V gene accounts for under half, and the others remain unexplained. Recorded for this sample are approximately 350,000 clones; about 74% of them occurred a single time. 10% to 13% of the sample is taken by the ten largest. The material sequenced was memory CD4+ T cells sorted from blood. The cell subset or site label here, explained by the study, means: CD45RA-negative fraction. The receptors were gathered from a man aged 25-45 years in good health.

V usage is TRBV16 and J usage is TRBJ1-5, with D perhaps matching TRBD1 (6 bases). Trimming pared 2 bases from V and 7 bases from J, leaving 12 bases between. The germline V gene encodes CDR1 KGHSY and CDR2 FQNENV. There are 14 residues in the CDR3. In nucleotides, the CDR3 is TGTGCCAGCAGCCAACTCCGGGGGGCCCAGCCCCAGCATTTT. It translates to CASSQLRGAQPQHF.

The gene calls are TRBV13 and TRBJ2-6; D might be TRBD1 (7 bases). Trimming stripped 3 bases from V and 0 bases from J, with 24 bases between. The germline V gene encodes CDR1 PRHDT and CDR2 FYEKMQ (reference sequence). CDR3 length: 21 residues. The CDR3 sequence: CASSFRERLRDSLSGANVLTF. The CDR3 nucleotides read TGTGCCAGCAGCTTCCGGGAGAGGCTCCGGGACAGCCTCTCTGGGGCCAACGTCCTGACTTTC.

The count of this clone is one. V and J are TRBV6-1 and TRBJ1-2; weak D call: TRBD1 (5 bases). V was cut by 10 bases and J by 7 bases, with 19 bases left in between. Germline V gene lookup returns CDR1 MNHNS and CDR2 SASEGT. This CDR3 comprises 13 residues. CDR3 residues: CAIRAAGMGGYTF. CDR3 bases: TGTGCCATCAGGGCAGCGGGTATGGGTGGCTACACCTTC.

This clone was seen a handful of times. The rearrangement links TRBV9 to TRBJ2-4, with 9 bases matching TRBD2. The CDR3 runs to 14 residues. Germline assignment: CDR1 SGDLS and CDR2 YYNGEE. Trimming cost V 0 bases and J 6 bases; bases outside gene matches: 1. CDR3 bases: TGTGCCAGCAGCGTAGAACTAGCGGGAAACATTCAGTACTTC. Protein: CASSVELAGNIQYF. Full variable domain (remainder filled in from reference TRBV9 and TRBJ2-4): DSGVTQTPKHLITATGQRVTLRCSPRSGDLSVYWYQQSLDQGLQFLIQYYNGEERAKGNILERFSAQQFPDLHSELNLSSLELGDSALYFCASSVELAGNIQYFGAGTRLSVL.

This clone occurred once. CDR3 coding DNA: TGTGCCAGCAGTGAAGCTGGGACAAGGGGTCCTGGGGTCAATGAGCAGTTCTTC. Residues: CASSEAGTRGPGVNEQFF. This chain joins TRBV6-1 and TRBJ2-1; D is possibly TRBD1 (6 bases). The ends were cut back, 0 bases at V and 6 bases at J, with 21 bases in the middle. CDR1 is MNHNS and CDR2 is SASEGT in the germline V gene. The CDR3 covers 18 residues.

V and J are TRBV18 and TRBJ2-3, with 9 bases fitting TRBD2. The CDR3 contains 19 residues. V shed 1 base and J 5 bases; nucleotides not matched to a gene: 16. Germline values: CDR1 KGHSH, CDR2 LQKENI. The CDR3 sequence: CASSPLPGLAPEWGDTQYF. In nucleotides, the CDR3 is TGTGCCAGCTCACCACTCCCGGGACTAGCCCCTGAGTGGGGAGATACGCAGTATTTT.

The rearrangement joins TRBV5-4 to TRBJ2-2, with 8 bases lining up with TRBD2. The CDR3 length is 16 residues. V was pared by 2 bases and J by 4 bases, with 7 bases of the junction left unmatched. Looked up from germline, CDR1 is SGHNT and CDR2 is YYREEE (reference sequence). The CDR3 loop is CASSLDSGSGTGELFF. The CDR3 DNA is TGTGCCAGCAGCTTAGACAGCGGGAGTGGCACCGGGGAGCTGTTTTTT.

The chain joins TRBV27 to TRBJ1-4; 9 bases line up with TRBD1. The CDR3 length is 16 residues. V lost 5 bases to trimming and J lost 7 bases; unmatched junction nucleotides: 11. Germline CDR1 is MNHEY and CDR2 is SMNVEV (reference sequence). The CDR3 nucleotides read TGTGCCAGCAGTCCTCGCTCAGGACAGGGGATTGAAAAACTGTTTTTT. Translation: CASSPRSGQGIEKLFF.

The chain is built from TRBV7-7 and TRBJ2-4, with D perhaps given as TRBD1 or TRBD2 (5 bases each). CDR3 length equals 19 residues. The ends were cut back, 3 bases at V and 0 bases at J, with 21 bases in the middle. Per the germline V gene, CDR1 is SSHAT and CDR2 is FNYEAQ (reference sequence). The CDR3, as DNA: TGTGCCAGCAGCTTTGAGGGGCCTAAATGGATTCTAGCCAAAAACATTCAGTACTTC. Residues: CASSFEGPKWILAKNIQYF.

CDR3 protein: CASSVVPGGRETQYF. CDR3 sequence (DNA): TGTGCCAGCAGCGTAGTGCCAGGGGGGCGAGAGACCCAGTACTTC. The J gene is TRBJ2-5, the V gene TRBV9, with D possibly being TRBD1 (7 bases). Germline V gene lookup returns CDR1 SGDLS and CDR2 YYNGEE. The V gene lost 0 bases and the J gene lost 4 bases, with 13 bases spanning the gap. CDR3 length: 15 amino acids.

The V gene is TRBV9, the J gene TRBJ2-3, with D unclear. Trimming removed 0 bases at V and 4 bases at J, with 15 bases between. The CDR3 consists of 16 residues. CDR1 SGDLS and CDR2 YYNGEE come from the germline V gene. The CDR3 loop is CASSVEGRPPSDTQYF. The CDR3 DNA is TGTGCCAGCAGCGTAGAGGGCAGGCCCCCTTCAGATACGCAGTATTTT.

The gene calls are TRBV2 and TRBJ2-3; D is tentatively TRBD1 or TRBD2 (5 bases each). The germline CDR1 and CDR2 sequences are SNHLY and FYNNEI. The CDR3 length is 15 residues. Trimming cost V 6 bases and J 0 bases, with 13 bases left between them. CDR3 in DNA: TGTGCCAGCAGGCCCGGGACGGTTAGCACAGATACGCAGTATTTT. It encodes CASRPGTVSTDTQYF.

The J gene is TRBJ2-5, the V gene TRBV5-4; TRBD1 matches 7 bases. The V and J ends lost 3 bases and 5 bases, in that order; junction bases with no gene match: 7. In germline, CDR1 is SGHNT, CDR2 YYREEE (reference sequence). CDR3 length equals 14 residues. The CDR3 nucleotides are TGTGCCAGCAGCTGGACGACAGGGTCGGAGACCCAGTACTTC. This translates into CASSWTTGSETQYF. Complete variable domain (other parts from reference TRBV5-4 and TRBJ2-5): ETGVTQSPTHLIKTRGQQVTLRCSSQSGHNTVSWYQQALGQGPQFIFQYYREEENGRGNFPPRFSGLQFPNYSSELNVNALELDDSALYLCASSWTTGSETQYFGPGTRLLVL.

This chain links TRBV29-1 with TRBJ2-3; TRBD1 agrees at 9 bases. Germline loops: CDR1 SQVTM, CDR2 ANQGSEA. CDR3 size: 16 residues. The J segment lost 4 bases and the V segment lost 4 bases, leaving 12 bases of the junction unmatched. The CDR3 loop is CSVGGGKQGASDTQYF. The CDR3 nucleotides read TGCAGCGTTGGGGGTGGAAAACAGGGGGCGTCAGATACGCAGTATTTT.

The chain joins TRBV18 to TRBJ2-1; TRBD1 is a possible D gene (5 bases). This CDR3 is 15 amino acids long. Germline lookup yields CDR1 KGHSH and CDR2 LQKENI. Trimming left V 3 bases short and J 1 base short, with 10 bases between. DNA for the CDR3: TGTGCCAGCTCACCCTCCCGACAGTCCTACAATGAGCAGTTCTTC. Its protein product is CASSPSRQSYNEQFF.